The T cell receptor (beta chain) described here comes from a study of shared T cell receptors in the human thymus. Some clones are missing from TCRdb's copy, which holds only in-frame ones; the method was immunoSEQ multiplex PCR. In the table there are 500,000 to 550,000 clones, around 82% of which are singletons. The germline V and J ends were trimmed by 5 bases and 0 bases, with 16 bases remaining between them. CDR3 length: 16 amino acids. Germline-derived CDR1 and CDR2 are PRHDT and FYEKMQ (reference sequence). The table lists this clone with a count of one. These data are also associated with another study on human thymus T cells. This second study notes: The donors were infants in Finland with congenital heart defects, otherwise immunologically healthy. Corrective heart surgery yielded resections, and these provided the thymus tissue. Gene usage (both V and J) appeared biased in thymic and blood repertoires. The related literature has documented a marked overlap of thymic repertoires among unrelated individuals.

This sequence joins TRBV13 and TRBJ1-1; maybe TRBD1 (5 bases). The sample comprised thymocytes. This TCR was recovered from a boy in the first two years of life with a congenital heart defect. This CDR3 is CASSPRTRYMNTEAFF. CDR3 bases: TGTGCCAGCAGCCCACGGACACGGTATATGAACACTGAAGCTTTCTTT. Combining the CDR3 with reference TRBV13 and TRBJ1-1 gives the whole variable domain AAGVIQSPRHLIKEKRETATLKCYPIPRHDTVYWYQQGPGQDPQFLISFYEKMQSDKGSIPDRFSAQQFSDYHSELNMSSLELGDSALYFCASSPRTRYMNTEAFFGQGTRLTVV.